This TCR beta chain was obtained from a study of CD8+CD57+ T cells in acquired aplastic anemia. Study information: The study obtained an average of around 3.4 ug of DNA from sorted CD4+ and CD8+ cells. General study points: Patients and controls shared twenty-nine CD8+ CDR3 sequences, highly expressed in patients.

In regard to this clonotype: No antigen is known for it.

It was patients with CD8+CD57+ cell expansion by flow cytometry who were chosen for sequencing. Germline V gene lookup returns CDR1 ENHRY and CDR2 SYGVKD. This CDR3 has 15 amino acids. Trimming cost V 0 bases and J 7 bases, with 15 bases left between them. TCR beta VDJ combinations and CDR3 sequences were profiled from genomic DNA. Each CDR3 protein is one row after TCRdb ran MiXCR on the reads. The sample records roughly 170,000 distinct CDR3 sequences, less than 50% being singletons. Input material: sorted CD4+, CD8+, or CD8+CD57+ T cells (not recorded which) from PBMCs. V usage is TRBV10-3 and J usage is TRBJ1-2; D is unclear. This TCR was sampled from a human donor with aplastic anemia. Here the CDR3 DNA reads TGTGCCATCAGTGAGTCGATGGTAGAGTATAGTGGCTACACCTTC. Translating it yields CAISESMVEYSGYTF.